This section outlines one TCR beta chain sequence together with its context. From germline, CDR1 is SGHRS and CDR2 YFSETQ. This CDR3 has 15 residues. TCRdb reprocessed the 5' RACE reads, with one entry per CDR3 protein and no DNA. Its clone listing holds about 400,000 distinct CDR3 sequences. This sample stems from a study of T cells expressing NK-cell markers. This chain joins TRBV5-1 and TRBJ1-5; TCRdb reports TRBD1, a call that lacks DNA to check it against. Sequencing used blood T cells: a sorted CD56 or NKG2C T cell subset, CD4+ or CD8+ T cells, or bulk PBMC T cells (not recorded which). This clonotype was obtained from a woman in her forties or fifties in good health. CDR3 in amino acids: CASSLTGGTNQPQHF.